The 26 T cell receptor beta chains below all came from one sample that was sequenced in a study of T-cell reconstitution after alpha-beta-depleted transplantation in children. During its preparation, the TCRbeta library received unique molecular identifiers. TCRdb processed the PCR reads anew with MiXCR; each CDR3 protein has one entry. The table lists around 300,000 distinct CDR3 sequences, roughly a tenth of them singletons, with less than 9% in the top ten. The specimen was PBMCs, collected before TCRalphabeta/CD19-depleted stem cell transplant. The source of these receptors is a boy younger than two with acute myeloid leukemia, due to receive a stem cell transplant.

This clonotype was observed many times. J is TRBJ2-4 and V is TRBV19, with TRBD1 matching over 7 bases. CDR1 LNHDA and CDR2 SQIVND come from the germline V gene (reference sequence). The V segment lost 5 bases and the J segment 0 bases; nucleotides outside the gene matches: 7. The CDR3 consists of 16 residues. The CDR3 is CASSLRQGLAKNIQYF. Written as DNA, the CDR3 is TGTGCCAGTAGTCTACGACAGGGCCTAGCCAAAAACATTCAGTACTTC.

This clonotype was picked up many times. The J gene is TRBJ2-5, the V gene TRBV15, with D possibly matching TRBD1 (5 bases). Per germline, CDR1 LNHNV and CDR2 YYDKDF (reference sequence). The CDR3 contains 15 residues. The V end was cut by 0 bases, the J end by 5 bases, with 13 bases between. The CDR3 DNA follows: TGTGCCACCAGCAGAGATAGGGGATTACGGGAGACCCAGTACTTC. Translated: CATSRDRGLRETQYF.

This clonotype was counted many times. This chain links TRBV12-3 or TRBV12-4 with TRBJ1-1, with a possible D match to TRBD1 (6 bases). The length of the CDR3 is 13 residues. Trimming pared 5 bases from V and 6 bases from J, leaving 13 bases between. CDR3: CASSVIQGAEAFF. CDR3 in DNA: TGTGCCAGCAGTGTAATACAGGGAGCTGAAGCTTTCTTT.

Remarks on this clonotype: A much larger clone lies a single base off, so this may be a read error. V is TRBV11-1 and J is TRBJ2-1, with D hard to call. The CDR3 contains 14 residues. Trimming stripped 4 bases from V and 3 bases from J, with 10 bases between. Germline values: CDR1 SGHAT, CDR2 FQDESV (reference sequence). This CDR3 reads CASSSDKDYNEQFF. CDR3 DNA: TGTGCCAGCAGCTCCGACAAGGACTACAATGAGCAGTTCTTC.

This clonotype has a count of ten or more. This chain connects TRBV5-1 to TRBJ2-7, with TRBD2 identical over 10 bases. Trimming cost V 0 bases and J 4 bases; bases outside gene matches: 4. Germline-derived CDR1 and CDR2 are SGHRS and YFSETQ. The CDR3 is 15 residues long. For the CDR3, the DNA is TGCGCCAGCAGCTTGGGAGTAGCGGGGGGTTACGAGCAGTACTTC. This translates into CASSLGVAGGYEQYF.

This clonotype was picked up many times. This chain uses TRBV2 with TRBJ1-1; perhaps TRBD1 as D (6 bases). In germline, CDR1 is SNHLY, CDR2 FYNNEI. The V end lost 7 bases, the J end lost 1 base, and 10 bases lay between the germline ends. The CDR3 has 13 residues. This CDR3 is CASTKGGNTEAFF. CDR3 nucleotide sequence: TGTGCCAGCACCAAAGGGGGGAACACTGAAGCTTTCTTT.

This clonotype was recorded many times. This chain connects TRBV19 to TRBJ2-2; the match to TRBD2 covers 10 bases. V shed 3 bases, J shed 4 bases, and the junction held 2 bases outside the gene matches. The CDR3 is 15 residues long. Germline-derived CDR1 and CDR2 are LNHDA and SQIVND (reference sequence). CDR3 DNA sequence: TGTGCCAGTAGTATCGGACTAGCGGCCACCGGGGAGCTGTTTTTT. Translating it yields CASSIGLAATGELFF.

This clonotype was found many times. The CDR3 region has the DNA TGTGCCAGCAGCTTATCGGCAGGGTGGGGTGGCTACACCTTC. This codes for CASSLSAGWGGYTF. This chain links TRBV7-9 with TRBJ1-2; maybe TRBD1 (5 bases). Germline loops: CDR1 SEHNR, CDR2 FQNEAQ (reference sequence). Trimming took 2 bases from V and 7 from J, leaving 14 bases between them. The CDR3 covers 14 residues. Drawing the rest from reference TRBV7-9 and TRBJ1-2, the complete variable domain is DTGVSQNPRHKITKRGQNVTFRCDPISEHNRLYWYRQTLGQGPEFLTYFQNEAQLEKSRLLSDRFSAERPKGSFSTLEIQRTEQGDSAMYLCASSLSAGWGGYTFGSGTRLTVV.

This clonotype was detected many times. The junction departs from the called germline gene at one end, perhaps through a read error. The rearrangement uses TRBV7-6 and TRBJ2-7; 11 positions match TRBD2. From germline, CDR1 is SGHVS and CDR2 FNYEAQ. The CDR3 has 16 amino acids. For the CDR3, the DNA is TGTGCCAGCAGCTTAGACCTAGCGGGAGGCTCCCACGAGCAGTACTTC. This codes for CASSLDLAGGSHEQYF.

V and J are TRBV10-3 and TRBJ2-7; D is unresolved. V lost 2 bases and J lost 1, with 6 bases in between. The CDR3 is 13 residues long. Germline V gene data show CDR1 as ENHRY and CDR2 as SYGVKD. The CDR3 is CAISEGSSYEQYF. The DNA for the CDR3 is TGTGCCATCAGTGAGGGCTCATCCTACGAGCAGTACTTC.

About this clonotype: An end of the junction differs from the germline gene, which may be a read error. V is TRBV12-3 or TRBV12-4 and J is TRBJ2-6, with 8 bases matching TRBD1. The CDR3 contains 19 residues. The CDR3 DNA sequence: TGTGCCTGCAGTTTGCATGGACAGGGCATCCACTCTGGGGCCAACGTCCTTACTTTC. As protein: CACSLHGQGIHSGANVLTF.

This clonotype was seen only a few times. This rearrangement joins TRBV23-1 to TRBJ2-7; possibly TRBD1 for D (6 bases). TRBV23-1 is classed as an ORF, of uncertain function. There are 13 residues in the CDR3. Trimming left V 7 bases short and J 6 bases short, with 16 bases between. In DNA, the CDR3 is TGCGCCAGCACTTACAGGGAAGGGCTCGAGCAGTACTTC. Amino acids: CASTYREGLEQYF.

A few counts support this clonotype. The DNA for the CDR3 is TGCGCCAGCAGCTTGGATGGCGGAAACTCCTACGAGCAGTACTTC. It encodes CASSLDGGNSYEQYF. The gene calls are TRBV5-1 and TRBJ2-7, with D uncertain. CDR1 and CDR2 from the germline V gene are SGHRS and YFSETQ. This CDR3 comprises 15 residues. V lost 0 bases to trimming and J lost 0 bases, with 10 bases between them.

This clonotype was picked up a small number of times. The rearrangement links TRBV23-1 to TRBJ2-3, with D hard to call. TRBV23-1 is designated an ORF whose function remains uncertain. The CDR3 has 16 residues. Deletions cut 0 bases from V and 1 base from J, with 11 bases between. CDR3 DNA: TGCGCCAGCAGTCAATCGAGAACGGACCGCACAGATACGCAGTATTTT. Translation gives CASSQSRTDRTDTQYF.

This clonotype was seen repeatedly, ten times or more. The V gene is TRBV7-3, the J gene TRBJ1-2; D is possibly TRBD1 (6 bases). Germline V gene lookup returns CDR1 SGHTA and CDR2 FQGTGA. V gave up 4 bases and J gave up 2 bases, with 8 bases separating them. This CDR3 spans 13 amino acids. CDR3 residues: CASSSQGNYGYTF. The CDR3 nucleotides are TGTGCCAGCAGCTCACAGGGCAACTATGGCTACACCTTC.

This clonotype was seen ten or more times. The genes are TRBV25-1 and TRBJ2-5; D is possibly TRBD1 (6 bases). CDR1 is MGHDK and CDR2 is SYGVNS in the germline V gene. CDR3 length: 15 amino acids. V was clipped by 5 bases and J by 3 bases, with 16 bases between them. The CDR3 reads CASSSTGNLKETQYF. The CDR3 DNA is TGTGCCAGCAGTTCAACAGGGAATCTAAAAGAGACCCAGTACTTC.

The table lists this clonotype with a few counts. The CDR3 DNA reads TGTGCCAGCAGTTCCCCTTCAGGGGGCTATTCACCCCTCCACTTT. It translates to CASSSPSGGYSPLHF. V usage is TRBV28 and J usage is TRBJ1-6; 8 bases match TRBD1. This CDR3 is built from 15 residues. The V gene's germline CDR1 is MDHEN and CDR2 SYDVKM. Trimming took 4 bases from V and 8 from J; bases not matched to a gene: 7.

In its sample, this clonotype was seen many times. The chain combines TRBV25-1 with TRBJ2-7; D is uncertain. The CDR3 covers 14 residues. Germline lookup yields CDR1 MGHDK and CDR2 SYGVNS. The V end was cut by 10 bases, the J end by 5 bases, with 21 bases between. For the CDR3, the DNA is TGTGCCACCAAGGCCTTGGCAGGTCCGAACGAGCAGTACTTC. Amino acids: CATKALAGPNEQYF.

This chain links TRBV12-5 with TRBJ2-3; 14 bases map to TRBD2. The V and J ends lost 7 bases and 5 bases, in that order; junction bases with no gene match: 11. This CDR3 has 17 residues. CDR1 and CDR2 (germline): LGHNT, FRNRAP. Here the CDR3 DNA reads TGTGCTAGTGCCGGACTAGCGGGAGGTCGCGGAATAGATACGCAGTATTTT. Translated, it gives CASAGLAGGRGIDTQYF.

In its sample, this clonotype was seen many times. The chain has TRBV19 and TRBJ2-7; D remains ambiguous. The germline CDR1 and CDR2 sequences are LNHDA and SQIVND (reference sequence). Between the trimmed V and J ends, which lost 5 bases and 0 bases, there was a span of 8 bases. CDR3 length equals 13 residues. CDR3 bases: TGTGCCAGTAGTCCCGCTATCTCCTACGAGCAGTACTTC. Its translation is CASSPAISYEQYF.

This clonotype was found many times. V is TRBV6-1 and J is TRBJ1-6; D gene unclear. The germline CDR1 and CDR2 sequences are MNHNS and SASEGT. The CDR3 runs 16 residues. Trimming removed 7 bases from V and 10 bases from J, with 23 bases in between. CDR3 nucleotide sequence: TGTGCCAGCACGCGGAAGGGCAGTAGTCCATTGTCACCCCTCCACTTT. Translating it yields CASTRKGSSPLSPLHF.

A few counts support this clonotype. This sequence joins TRBV20-1 and TRBJ2-7, with 11 bases identical to TRBD2. The CDR3 is made up of 14 amino acids. The V gene end was trimmed by 4 bases and the J gene end by 1 base; junction bases not matched to a gene: 3. CDR1 and CDR2 from the germline V gene are DFQATT and SNEGSKA (reference sequence). The CDR3 coding sequence is TGCAGTGCTAACAGACTAGCGGGGTCCTACGAGCAGTACTTC. It is translated as CSANRLAGSYEQYF.

In this sample, this clonotype turned up a few times. Mismatch with germline at one junction end may stem from a read error. V and J are TRBV12-3 or TRBV12-4 and TRBJ2-7; 7 nucleotides match TRBD2. This CDR3 is built from 18 residues. CDR3 sequence reads: CASCLALRAGGSTYEQYF. The CDR3 bases are TGTGCCAGCTGTTTAGCGCTGCGGGCAGGCGGGAGCACCTACGAGCAGTACTTC.

This clonotype was recorded at least ten times. This chain joins TRBV3-1 and TRBJ2-1, with TRBD1 matching over 7 bases. The germline V gene has CDR1 LGHDT and CDR2 YNNKEL (reference sequence). CDR3 size: 15 residues. V was clipped by 1 base and J by 5 bases; unmatched bases: 5. Written as DNA, the CDR3 is TGTGCCAGCAGCCAAGGCTGGACAGGACACAATGAGCAGTTCTTC. Translation gives CASSQGWTGHNEQFF.

This clonotype was seen only a few times. The chain uses TRBV14 and TRBJ1-4; TRBD1 matches 8 bases. The CDR3 totals 15 residues. The trim removed 2 bases at V and 8 bases at J, leaving 7 bases unmatched. Germline CDR1 SGHDN, CDR2 FVKESK. The CDR3 nucleotides read TGTGCCAGCAGCCAACGACAGGGGTTGGGGGAAAAACTGTTTTTT. Encoded protein: CASSQRQGLGEKLFF.

This clonotype was counted only a few times. This sequence joins TRBV12-3 or TRBV12-4 and TRBJ1-5; the match to TRBD1 covers 8 bases. J was trimmed by 4 bases and V by 5 bases; bases with no gene match: 10. The CDR3 covers 16 residues. The DNA for the CDR3 is TGTGCCAGCAGTCAATGGGGGGGGACAGGAAATCAGCCCCAGCATTTT. Translated: CASSQWGGTGNQPQHF.